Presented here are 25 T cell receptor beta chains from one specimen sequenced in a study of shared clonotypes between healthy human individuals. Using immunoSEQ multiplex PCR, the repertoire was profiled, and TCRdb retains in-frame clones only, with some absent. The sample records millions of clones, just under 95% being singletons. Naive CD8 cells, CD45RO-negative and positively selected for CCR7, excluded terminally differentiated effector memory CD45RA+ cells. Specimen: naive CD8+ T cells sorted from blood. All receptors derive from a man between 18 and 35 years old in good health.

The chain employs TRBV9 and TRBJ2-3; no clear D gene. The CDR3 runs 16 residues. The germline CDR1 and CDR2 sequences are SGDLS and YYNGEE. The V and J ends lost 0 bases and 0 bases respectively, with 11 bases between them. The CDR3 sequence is CASSVGGHLSTDTQYF. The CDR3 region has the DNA TGTGCCAGCAGCGTAGGCGGTCACCTAAGCACAGATACGCAGTATTTT.

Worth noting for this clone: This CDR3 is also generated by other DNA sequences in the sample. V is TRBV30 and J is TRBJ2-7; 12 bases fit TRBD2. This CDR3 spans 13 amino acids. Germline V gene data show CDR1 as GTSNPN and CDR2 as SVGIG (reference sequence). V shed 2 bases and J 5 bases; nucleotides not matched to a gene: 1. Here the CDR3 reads CAWSLAGGHEQYF. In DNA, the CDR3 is TGTGCCTGGAGTCTAGCGGGAGGGCACGAGCAGTACTTC.

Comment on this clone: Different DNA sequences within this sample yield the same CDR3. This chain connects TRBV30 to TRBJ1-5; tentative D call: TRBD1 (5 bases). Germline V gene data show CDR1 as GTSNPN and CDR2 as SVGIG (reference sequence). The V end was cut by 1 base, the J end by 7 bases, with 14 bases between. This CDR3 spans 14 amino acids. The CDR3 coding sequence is TGTGCCTGGAGTGCGGGGCAGGGAGGACAGCCCCAGCATTTT. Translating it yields CAWSAGQGGQPQHF.

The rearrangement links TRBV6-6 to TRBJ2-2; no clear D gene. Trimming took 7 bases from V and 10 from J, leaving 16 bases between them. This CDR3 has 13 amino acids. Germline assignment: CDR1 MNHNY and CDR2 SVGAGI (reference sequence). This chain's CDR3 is CASTWAKGEELFF. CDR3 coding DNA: TGTGCCAGCACCTGGGCTAAAGGCGAGGAGCTGTTTTTT.

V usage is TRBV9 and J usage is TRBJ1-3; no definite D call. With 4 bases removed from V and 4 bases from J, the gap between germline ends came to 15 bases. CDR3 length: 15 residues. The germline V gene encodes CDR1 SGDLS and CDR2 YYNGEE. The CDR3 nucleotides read TGTGCCAGCAGCTCAGATGGGGTGGAGGGAAACACCATATATTTT. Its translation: CASSSDGVEGNTIYF.

The CDR3 protein is CASSESGWNNQPQHF. CDR3 in DNA: TGTGCCAGCAGTGAATCAGGGTGGAACAATCAGCCCCAGCATTTT. The V call is TRBV25-1, the J call TRBJ1-5; D is perhaps TRBD1 (5 bases). V lost 1 base and J lost 3, with 10 bases in between. The CDR3 has 15 amino acids. Germline V CDR1 and CDR2: MGHDK, SYGVNS. Supplemented by reference TRBV25-1 and TRBJ1-5, the full variable domain reads EADIYQTPRYLVIGTGKKITLECSQTMGHDKMYWYQQDPGMELHLIHYSYGVNSTEKGDLSSESTVSRIRTEHFPLTLESARPSHTSQYLCASSESGWNNQPQHFGDGTRLSIL.

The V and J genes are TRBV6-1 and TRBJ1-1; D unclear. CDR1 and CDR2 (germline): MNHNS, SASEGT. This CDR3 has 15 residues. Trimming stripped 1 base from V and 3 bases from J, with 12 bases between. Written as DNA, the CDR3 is TGTGCCAGCAGTGAAGTCTTGTCGGTCTACACTGAAGCTTTCTTT. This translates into CASSEVLSVYTEAFF.

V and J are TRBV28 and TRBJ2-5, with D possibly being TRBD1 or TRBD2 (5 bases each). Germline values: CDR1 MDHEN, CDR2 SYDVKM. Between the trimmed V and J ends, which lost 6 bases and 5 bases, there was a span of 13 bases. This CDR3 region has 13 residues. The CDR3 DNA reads TGTGCCAGCAGCCCAGGTTGGGGGGAGACCCAGTACTTC. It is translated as CASSPGWGETQYF. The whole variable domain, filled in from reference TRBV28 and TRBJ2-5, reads DVKVTQSSRYLVKRTGEKVFLECVQDMDHENMFWYRQDPGLGLRLIYFSYDVKMKEKGDIPEGYSVSREKKERFSLILESASTNQTSMYLCASSPGWGETQYFGPGTRLLVL.

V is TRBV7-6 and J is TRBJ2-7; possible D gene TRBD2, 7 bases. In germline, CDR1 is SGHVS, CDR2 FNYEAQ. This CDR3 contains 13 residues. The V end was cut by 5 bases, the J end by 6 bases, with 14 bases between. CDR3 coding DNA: TGTGCCAGCAGCCCGGGGGGCGTGAGCGAGCAGTACTTC. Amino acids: CASSPGGVSEQYF.

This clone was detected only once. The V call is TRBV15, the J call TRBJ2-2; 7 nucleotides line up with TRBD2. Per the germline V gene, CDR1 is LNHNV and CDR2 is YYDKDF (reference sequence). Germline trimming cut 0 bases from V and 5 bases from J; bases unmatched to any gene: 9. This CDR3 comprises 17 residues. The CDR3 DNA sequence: TGTGCCACCAGCAGAGATGGTAGACTAGCCAATACCGGGGAGCTGTTTTTT. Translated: CATSRDGRLANTGELFF.

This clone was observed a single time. The CDR3 region has the DNA TGTGCCAGCAGCCAAGACGGGGCCGGGGAGACCCAGTACTTC. It yields the protein CASSQDGAGETQYF. The chain links TRBV4-2 to TRBJ2-5; D possibly uses TRBD1 or TRBD2 (5 bases each). Germline loops: CDR1 LGHNA, CDR2 YNFKEQ. This CDR3 has 14 residues. Trimming stripped 0 bases from V and 5 bases from J, with 10 bases between.

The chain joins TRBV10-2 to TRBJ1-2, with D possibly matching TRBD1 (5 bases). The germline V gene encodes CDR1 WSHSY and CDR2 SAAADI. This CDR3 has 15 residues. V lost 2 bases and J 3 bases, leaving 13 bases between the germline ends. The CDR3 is CASSEGVGTYYGYTF. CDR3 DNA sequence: TGCGCCAGCAGTGAGGGGGTGGGGACCTACTATGGCTACACCTTC.

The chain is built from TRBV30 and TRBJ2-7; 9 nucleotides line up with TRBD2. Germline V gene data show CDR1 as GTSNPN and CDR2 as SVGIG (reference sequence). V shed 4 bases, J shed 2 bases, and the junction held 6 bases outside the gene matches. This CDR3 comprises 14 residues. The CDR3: CAWTQRGAPYEQYF. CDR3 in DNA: TGTGCCTGGACCCAGCGGGGGGCTCCCTACGAGCAGTACTTC.

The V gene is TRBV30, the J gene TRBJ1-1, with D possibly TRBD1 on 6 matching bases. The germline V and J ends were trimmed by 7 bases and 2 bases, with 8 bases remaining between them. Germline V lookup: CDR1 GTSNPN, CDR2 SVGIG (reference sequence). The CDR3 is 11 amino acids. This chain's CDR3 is CALDRNTEAFF. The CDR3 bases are TGTGCCTTGGACAGAAACACTGAAGCTTTCTTT.

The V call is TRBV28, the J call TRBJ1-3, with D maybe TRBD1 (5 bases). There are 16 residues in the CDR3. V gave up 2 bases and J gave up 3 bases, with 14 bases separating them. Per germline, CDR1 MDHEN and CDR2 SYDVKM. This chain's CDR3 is CASSLQGSGGGNTIYF. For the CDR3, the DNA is TGTGCCAGCAGTTTACAGGGTTCAGGCGGTGGAAACACCATATATTTT.

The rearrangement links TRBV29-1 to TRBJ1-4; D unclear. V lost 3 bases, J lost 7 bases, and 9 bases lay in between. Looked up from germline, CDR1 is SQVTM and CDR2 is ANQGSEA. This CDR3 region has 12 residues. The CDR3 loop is CSVEEESEKLFF. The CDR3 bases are TGCAGCGTTGAGGAGGAATCTGAAAAACTGTTTTTT.

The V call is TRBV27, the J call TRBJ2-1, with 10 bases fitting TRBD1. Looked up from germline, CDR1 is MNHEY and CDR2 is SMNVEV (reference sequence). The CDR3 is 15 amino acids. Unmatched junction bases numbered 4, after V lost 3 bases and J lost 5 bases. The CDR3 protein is CASSFTGTGDNEQFF. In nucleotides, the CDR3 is TGTGCCAGCAGTTTTACCGGGACAGGGGACAATGAGCAGTTCTTC.

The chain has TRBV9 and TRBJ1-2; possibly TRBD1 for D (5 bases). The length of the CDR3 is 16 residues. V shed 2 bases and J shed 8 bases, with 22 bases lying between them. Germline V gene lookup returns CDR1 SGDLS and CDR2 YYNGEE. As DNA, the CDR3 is TGTGCCAGCAGCGTTGGGTGGGACGGAGCCTCCGGGGGCTACACCTTC. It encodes CASSVGWDGASGGYTF.

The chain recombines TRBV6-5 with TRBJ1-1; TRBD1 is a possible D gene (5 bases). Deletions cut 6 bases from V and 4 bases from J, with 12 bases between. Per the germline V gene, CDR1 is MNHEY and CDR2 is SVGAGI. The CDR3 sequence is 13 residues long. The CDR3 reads CASSQGGGTEAFF. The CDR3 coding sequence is TGTGCCAGCAGCCAGGGTGGGGGCACTGAAGCTTTCTTT.

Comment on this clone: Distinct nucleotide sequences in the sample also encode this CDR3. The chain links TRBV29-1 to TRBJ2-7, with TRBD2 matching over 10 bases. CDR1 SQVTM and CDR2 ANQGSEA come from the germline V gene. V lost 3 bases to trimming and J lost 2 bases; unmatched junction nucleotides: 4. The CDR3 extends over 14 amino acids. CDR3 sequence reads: CSVEGTSGTYEQYF. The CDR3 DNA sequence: TGCAGCGTTGAGGGTACTAGCGGGACCTACGAGCAGTACTTC.

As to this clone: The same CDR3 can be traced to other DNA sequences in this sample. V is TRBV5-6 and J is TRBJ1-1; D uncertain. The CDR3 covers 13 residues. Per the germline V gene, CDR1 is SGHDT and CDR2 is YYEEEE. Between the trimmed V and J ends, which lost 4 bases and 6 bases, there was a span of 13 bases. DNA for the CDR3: TGTGCCAGCAGCGAGGGCGCGATGGCTGAAGCTTTCTTT. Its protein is CASSEGAMAEAFF.

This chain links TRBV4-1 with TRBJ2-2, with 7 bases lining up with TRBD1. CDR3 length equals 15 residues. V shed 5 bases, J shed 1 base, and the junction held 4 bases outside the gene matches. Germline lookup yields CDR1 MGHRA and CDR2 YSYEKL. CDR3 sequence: CASSIRDRNTGELFF. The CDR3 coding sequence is TGCGCCAGCAGCATCCGGGACAGGAACACCGGGGAGCTGTTTTTT.

CDR3 region: CSVPGLETYEQYF. As DNA, the CDR3 is TGCAGCGTCCCGGGACTGGAAACCTACGAGCAGTACTTC. The genes are TRBV29-1 and TRBJ2-7; maybe TRBD2 (6 bases). Germline CDR1 SQVTM, CDR2 ANQGSEA. The V end lost 6 bases, the J end lost 2 bases, and 14 bases lay between the germline ends. This CDR3 has 13 amino acids.

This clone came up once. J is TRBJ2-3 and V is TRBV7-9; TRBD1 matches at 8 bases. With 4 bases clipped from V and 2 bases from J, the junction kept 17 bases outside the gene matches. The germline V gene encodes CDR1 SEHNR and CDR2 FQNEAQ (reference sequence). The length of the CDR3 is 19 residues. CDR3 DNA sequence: TGTGCCAGCAGCTCACTCGGACAGGGTAGGGTACCGGCCACAGATACGCAGTATTTT. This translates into CASSSLGQGRVPATDTQYF.

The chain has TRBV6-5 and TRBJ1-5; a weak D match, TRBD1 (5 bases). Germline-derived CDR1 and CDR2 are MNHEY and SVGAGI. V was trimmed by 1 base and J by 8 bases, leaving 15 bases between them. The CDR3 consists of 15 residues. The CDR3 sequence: CASSYFGGTDEPQHF. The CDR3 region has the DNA TGTGCCAGCAGTTACTTCGGCGGGACGGATGAGCCCCAGCATTTT.